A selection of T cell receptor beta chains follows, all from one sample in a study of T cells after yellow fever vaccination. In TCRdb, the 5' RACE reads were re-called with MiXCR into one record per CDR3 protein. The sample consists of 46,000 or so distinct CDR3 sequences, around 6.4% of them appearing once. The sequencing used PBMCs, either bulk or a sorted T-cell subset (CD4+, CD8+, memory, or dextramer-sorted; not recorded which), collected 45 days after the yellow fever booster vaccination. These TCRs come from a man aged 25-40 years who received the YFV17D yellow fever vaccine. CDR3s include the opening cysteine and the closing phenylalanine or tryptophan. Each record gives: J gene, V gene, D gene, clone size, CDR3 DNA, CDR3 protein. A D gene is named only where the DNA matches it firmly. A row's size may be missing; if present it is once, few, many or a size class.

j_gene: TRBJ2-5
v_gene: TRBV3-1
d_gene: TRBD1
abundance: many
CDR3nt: TGTGCCAGCAGCGCAACGGGACAGGGTCGTGGGGAGACCCAGTACTTC
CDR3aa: CASSATGQGRGETQYF

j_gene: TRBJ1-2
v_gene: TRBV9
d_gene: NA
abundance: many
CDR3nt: TGTGCCAGCAGCGTAGGTTTAGGGGCTCGTGGCTACACCTTC
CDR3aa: CASSVGLGARGYTF

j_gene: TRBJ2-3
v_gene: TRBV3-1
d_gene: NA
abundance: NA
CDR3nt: TGTGCCAGCAGCCGGGAGAACACAGATACGCAGTATTTT
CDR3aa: CASSRENTDTQYF

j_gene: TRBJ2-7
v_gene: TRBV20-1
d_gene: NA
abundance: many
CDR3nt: TGCAGTGTTCAGGGGAGCGACTACGCCTCCGAGCAGTACTTC
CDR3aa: CSVQGSDYASEQYF

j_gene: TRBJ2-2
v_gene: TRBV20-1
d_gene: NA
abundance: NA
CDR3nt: TGCAGTGCTAGAGAAGTATCTAGAGACACCGGGGAGCTGTTTTTT
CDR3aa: CSAREVSRDTGELFF

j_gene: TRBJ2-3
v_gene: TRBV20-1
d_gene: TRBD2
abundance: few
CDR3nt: TGCAGTGCTAGAGTAACCGGCGGGAGTGTGGTTCGGACAGATACGCAGTATTTT
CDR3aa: CSARVTGGSVVRTDTQYF

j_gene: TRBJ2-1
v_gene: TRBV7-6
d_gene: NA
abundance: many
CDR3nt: TGTGCCAGCAGCCCGGGGGCGGGCTGGGAGCAGTTCTTC
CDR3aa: CASSPGAGWEQFF

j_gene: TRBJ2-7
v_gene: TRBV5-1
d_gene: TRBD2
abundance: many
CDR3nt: TGCGCCAGCAGCCCCAGCGGGGGTTACGAGCAGTACTTC
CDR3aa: CASSPSGGYEQYF

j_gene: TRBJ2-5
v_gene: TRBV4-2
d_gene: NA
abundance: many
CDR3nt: TGTGCCAGCAGCCAAGGTAGCGGTATCCAAGAGACCCAGTACTTC
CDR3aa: CASSQGSGIQETQYF

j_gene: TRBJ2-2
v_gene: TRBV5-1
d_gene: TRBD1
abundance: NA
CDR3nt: TGCGCCAGCAGCTTGGGGACAGGGACCGGGGAGCTGTTTTTT
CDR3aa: CASSLGTGTGELFF

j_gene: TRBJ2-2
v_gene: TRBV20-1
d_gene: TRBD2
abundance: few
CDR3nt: TGCAGTGCTCCCGGGACTAGCGGGAGAACCGGGGAGCTGTTTTTT
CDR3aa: CSAPGTSGRTGELFF

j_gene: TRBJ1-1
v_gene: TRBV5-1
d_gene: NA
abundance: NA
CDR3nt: TGCGCCAGCAGCGCGGGGGGGGGCGCAGAAGTCTTT
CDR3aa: CASSAGGGAEVF

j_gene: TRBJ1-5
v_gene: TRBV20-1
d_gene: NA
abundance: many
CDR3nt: TGCAGTGCTTCGGACTCATCCCAGGTTCGCCAGCCCCAGCATTTT
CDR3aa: CSASDSSQVRQPQHF

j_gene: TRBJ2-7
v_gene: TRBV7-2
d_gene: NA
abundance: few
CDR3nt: TGTGCCAGCAGCTCGAATGGGCCCGAGCCGAGGGGGGAGCAGTACTTC
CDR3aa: CASSSNGPEPRGEQYF

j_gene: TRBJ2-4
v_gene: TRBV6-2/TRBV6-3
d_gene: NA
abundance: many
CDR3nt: TGTGCCAGCAGTTCCGGAGGGGCGCTAGCCAAAAACATTCAGTACTTC
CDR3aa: CASSSGGALAKNIQYF

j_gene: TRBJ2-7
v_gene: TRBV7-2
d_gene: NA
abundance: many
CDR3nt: TGTGCCAGCAGCTCCCAGGGGGGCCTCTCCTACGAGCAGTACTTC
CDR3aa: CASSSQGGLSYEQYF

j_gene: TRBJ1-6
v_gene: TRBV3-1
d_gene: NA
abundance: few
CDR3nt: TGTGCCAGCAGCCATACAGGGTTTGGAGATAATTCACCCCTCCACTTT
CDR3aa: CASSHTGFGDNSPLHF

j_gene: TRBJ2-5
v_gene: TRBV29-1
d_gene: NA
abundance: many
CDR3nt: TGCAGCGTACCGGTAGGAGTTGCCGAGACCCAGTACTTC
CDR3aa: CSVPVGVAETQYF

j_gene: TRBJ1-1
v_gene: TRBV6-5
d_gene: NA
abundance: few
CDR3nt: TGTGCCAGCAGTTACTCGCTCGGCCGCACTGAAGCTTTCTTT
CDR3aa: CASSYSLGRTEAFF

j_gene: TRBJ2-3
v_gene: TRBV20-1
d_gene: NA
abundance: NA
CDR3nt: TGCAGTGCTAGAACTGGGTTAGGGTCAGATACGCAGTATTTT
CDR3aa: CSARTGLGSDTQYF

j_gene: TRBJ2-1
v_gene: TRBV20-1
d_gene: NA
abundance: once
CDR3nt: TGCAGTGTCAACCCCCGGGAGGGGGCACAAAATGAGCAGTTCTTC
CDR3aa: CSVNPREGAQNEQFF

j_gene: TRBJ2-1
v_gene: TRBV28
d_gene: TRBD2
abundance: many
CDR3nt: TGTGCCAGTACTAGCGCCAGCTCCTACAATGAGCAGTTCTTC
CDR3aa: CASTSASSYNEQFF

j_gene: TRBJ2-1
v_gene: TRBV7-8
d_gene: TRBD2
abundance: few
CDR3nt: TGTGCCAGCAGCATAGCGGGAAGCTCCTACAATGAGCAGTTCTTC
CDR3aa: CASSIAGSSYNEQFF

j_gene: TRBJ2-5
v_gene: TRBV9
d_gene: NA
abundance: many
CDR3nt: TGTGCCAGCAGCGTAGGTGGGCTCGAAGAGACCCAGTACTTC
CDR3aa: CASSVGGLEETQYF

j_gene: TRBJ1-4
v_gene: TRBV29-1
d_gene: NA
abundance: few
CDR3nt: TGCAGCGTAAGACGCGCAGGGGAGGATGAAAAACTGTTTTTT
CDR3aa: CSVRRAGEDEKLFF

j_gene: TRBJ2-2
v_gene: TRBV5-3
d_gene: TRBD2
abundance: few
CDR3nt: TGTGCCAGAAGGCCGTCGGTAGCGGGGGATCCCCCTTCGAACACCGGGGAGCTGTTTTTT
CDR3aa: CARRPSVAGDPPSNTGELFF

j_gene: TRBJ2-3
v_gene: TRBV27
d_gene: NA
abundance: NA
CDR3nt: TGTGCCAGCGGCCCCTTTCGAGCCTCGACGCAGTATTTT
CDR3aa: CASGPFRASTQYF

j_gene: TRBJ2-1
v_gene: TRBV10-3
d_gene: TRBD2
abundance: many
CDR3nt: TGTGCCATCAGTGAAGGGCTAGCGGGAGTTTTGGAGCAGTTCTTC
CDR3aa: CAISEGLAGVLEQFF

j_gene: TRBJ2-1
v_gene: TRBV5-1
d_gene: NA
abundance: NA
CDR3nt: TGCGCCAGCAGCTTGCCCGGGACGCCGAATGAGCAGTTCTTC
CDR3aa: CASSLPGTPNEQFF

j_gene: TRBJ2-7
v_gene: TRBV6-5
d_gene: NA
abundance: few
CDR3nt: TGTGCCAGCAGCCAACAAAGATCGGGACCGCCTTACTTC
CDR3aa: CASSQQRSGPPYF

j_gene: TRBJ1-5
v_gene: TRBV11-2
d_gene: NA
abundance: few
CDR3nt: TGTGCCAGCGCCATTAGCCCCGCAGGGGGCAATCAGCCCCAGCATTTT
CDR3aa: CASAISPAGGNQPQHF

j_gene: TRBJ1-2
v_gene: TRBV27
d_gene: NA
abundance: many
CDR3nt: TGTGCCAGCAGCCCAGTTCCCCTCGGACAACCCACCTTC
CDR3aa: CASSPVPLGQPTF